These T cell receptor beta chains were read from a single sample in a study of T cell responses to AZD1222 COVID-19 vaccine. The repertoire was sequenced with immunoSEQ multiplex PCR; TCRdb's copy has only in-frame clones and lacks some. The sample contains 150,000 or so clones, approximately 90% of which appear only once. Here the sequenced sample was peripheral blood, taken 28 days after the second AZD1222 dose. The source is an adult who received the AZD1222 COVID-19 vaccine. The CDR3 runs from the conserved cysteine through the conserved F or W.

>TRBV14|13|TRBJ1-1
CASSQDPNTEAFF
>TRBV5-1|16|TRBJ1-1
CASSPAAVGGPEEAFF
>TRBV23-1|17|TRBJ2-7
CASSQSEGGEKTYEQYF
>TRBV28|13|TRBJ1-1
CASRGPWGTEAFF
>TRBV4-3|17|TRBJ2-5
CASSQDGTSDPQETQYF
>TRBV15|14|TRBJ2-7
CATTAGGSSYEQYF
>TRBV25-1|16|TRBJ2-7
CASSESGGGTSYEQYF
>TRBV12-3/TRBV12-4|13|TRBJ1-1
CASSLAHLYEAFF
>TRBV10-3|15|TRBJ1-1
CAISEGVKGYTEAFF
>TRBV24-1|12|TRBJ2-5
CATSDFQETQYF
>TRBV18|14|TRBJ1-2
CASSPQLGENGYTF
>TRBV18|15|TRBJ1-2
CASSPPEGIDYGYTF
>TRBV5-8|15|TRBJ2-7
CASSVGYSFSYEQYF
>TRBV28|12|TRBJ2-2
CASTEGTGELFF
>TRBV12-3/TRBV12-4|13|TRBJ2-3
CASSQDRADTQYF
>TRBV28|13|TRBJ2-5
CASSLGGGETQYF
>TRBV9|14|TRBJ1-3
CASSAPSVGNTIYF
>TRBV27|14|TRBJ2-1
CASSPIGEGNEQFF
>TRBV24-1|16|TRBJ2-1
CATSPGLALLDNEQFF
>TRBV28|15|TRBJ1-3
CASSFMGTSGNTIYF
>TRBV7-7|15|TRBJ2-3
CASSLGQGATDTQYF
>TRBV15|16|TRBJ2-7
CATSREGLLTSYEQYF
>TRBV4-1|14|TRBJ2-5
CASSQVGGKKTQYF
>TRBV27|15|TRBJ1-5
CASSADRYSNQPQHF
>TRBV28|13|TRBJ1-1
CASSFRGITEAFF
>TRBV6-6|14|TRBJ1-2
CASSSPGRNYGYTF
>TRBV5-1|16|TRBJ2-1
CASSLTTSGDYNEQFF
>TRBV13|19|TRBJ2-5
CASSPGLAGGPALRETQYF
>TRBV5-6|16|TRBJ1-3
CASSYMKAYSGNTIYF
>TRBV12-5|12|TRBJ2-3
CASYGSTDTQYF
>TRBV27|14|TRBJ1-2
CASRDRGVSYGYTF
>TRBV9|16|TRBJ2-2
CASSVEGQGTAGELFF
>TRBV6-1|14|TRBJ2-7
CASSEGGVGYEQYF
>TRBV29-1|11|TRBJ2-1
CSAYTPGEQFF
>TRBV7-2|14|TRBJ1-1
CASSLGGVDTEAFF
>TRBV27|15|TRBJ2-1
CASTLGTSGRDEQFF
>TRBV7-9|17|TRBJ1-2
CASSSYRAGSANYGYTF
>TRBV5-6|15|TRBJ2-3
CASSSRGRLTDTQYF